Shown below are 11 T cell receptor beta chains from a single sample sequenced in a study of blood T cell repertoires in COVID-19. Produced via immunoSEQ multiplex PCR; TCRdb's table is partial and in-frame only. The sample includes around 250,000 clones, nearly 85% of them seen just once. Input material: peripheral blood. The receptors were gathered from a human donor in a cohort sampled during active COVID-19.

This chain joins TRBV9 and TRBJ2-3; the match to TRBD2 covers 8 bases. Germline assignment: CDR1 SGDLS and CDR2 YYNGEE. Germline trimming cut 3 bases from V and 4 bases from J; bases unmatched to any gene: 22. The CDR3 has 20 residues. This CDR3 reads CASSAGVLGTRGAEADTQYF. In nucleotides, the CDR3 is TGTGCCAGCAGCGCGGGGGTTCTGGGGACTAGAGGTGCGGAGGCAGATACGCAGTATTTT. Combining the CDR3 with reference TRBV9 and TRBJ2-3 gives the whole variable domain DSGVTQTPKHLITATGQRVTLRCSPRSGDLSVYWYQQSLDQGLQFLIQYYNGEERAKGNILERFSAQQFPDLHSELNLSSLELGDSALYFCASSAGVLGTRGAEADTQYFGPGTRLTVL.

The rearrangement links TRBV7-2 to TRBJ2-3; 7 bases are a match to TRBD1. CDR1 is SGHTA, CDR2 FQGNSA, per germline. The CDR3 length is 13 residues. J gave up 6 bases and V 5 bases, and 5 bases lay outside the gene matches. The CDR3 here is CASSKQGFDTQYF. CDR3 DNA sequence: TGTGCCAGCAGCAAACAGGGGTTTGATACGCAGTATTTT.

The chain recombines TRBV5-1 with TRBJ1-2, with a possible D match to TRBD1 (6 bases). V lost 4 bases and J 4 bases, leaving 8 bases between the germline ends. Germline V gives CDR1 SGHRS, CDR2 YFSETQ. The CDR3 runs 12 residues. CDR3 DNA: TGCGCCAGCAGCCAGGGGACCTATGGCTACACCTTC. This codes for CASSQGTYGYTF.

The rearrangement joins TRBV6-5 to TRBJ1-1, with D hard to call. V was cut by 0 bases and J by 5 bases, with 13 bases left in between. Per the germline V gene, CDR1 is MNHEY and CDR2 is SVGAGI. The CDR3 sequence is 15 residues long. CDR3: CASSYSRWQTTEAFF. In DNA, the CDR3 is TGTGCCAGCAGTTACTCTAGGTGGCAGACAACTGAAGCTTTCTTT.

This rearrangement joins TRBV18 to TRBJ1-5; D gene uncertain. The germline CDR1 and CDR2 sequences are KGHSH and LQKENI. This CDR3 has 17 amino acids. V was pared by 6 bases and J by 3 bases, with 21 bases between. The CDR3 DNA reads TGTGCCAGCTCCCCAATCCCTCTCGGTCTTTACAATCAGCCCCAGCATTTT. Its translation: CASSPIPLGLYNQPQHF. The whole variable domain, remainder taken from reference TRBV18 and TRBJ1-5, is NAGVMQNPRHLVRRRGQEARLRCSPMKGHSHVYWYRQLPEEGLKFMVYLQKENIIDESGMPKERFSAEFPKEGPSILRIQQVVRGDSAAYFCASSPIPLGLYNQPQHFGDGTRLSIL.

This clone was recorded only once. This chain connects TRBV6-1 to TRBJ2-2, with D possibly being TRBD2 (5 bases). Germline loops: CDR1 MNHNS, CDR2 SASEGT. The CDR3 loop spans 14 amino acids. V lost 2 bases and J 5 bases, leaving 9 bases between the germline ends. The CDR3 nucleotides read TGTGCCAGCAGTGAATTACGGGGTACCGGGGAGCTGTTTTTT. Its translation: CASSELRGTGELFF.

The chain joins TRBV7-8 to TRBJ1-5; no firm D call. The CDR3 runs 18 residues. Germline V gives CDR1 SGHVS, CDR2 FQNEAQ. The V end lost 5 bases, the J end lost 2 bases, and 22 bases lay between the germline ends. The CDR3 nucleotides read TGTGCCAGCAGCCCCATGCATAGGGAGGAGTTCGGCAATCAGCCCCAGCATTTT. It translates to CASSPMHREEFGNQPQHF. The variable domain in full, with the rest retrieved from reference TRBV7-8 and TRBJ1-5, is GAGVSQSPRYKVAKRGQDVALRCDPISGHVSLFWYQQALGQGPEFLTYFQNEAQLDKSGLPSDRFFAERPEGSVSTLKIQRTQQEDSAVYLCASSPMHREEFGNQPQHFGDGTRLSIL.

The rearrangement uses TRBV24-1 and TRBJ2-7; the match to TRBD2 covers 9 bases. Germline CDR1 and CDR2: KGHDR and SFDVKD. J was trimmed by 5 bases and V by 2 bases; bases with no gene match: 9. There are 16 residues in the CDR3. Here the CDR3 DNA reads TGTGCCACCAGTGATTCAACCGGGACTAGCAGCCACGAGCAGTACTTC. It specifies CATSDSTGTSSHEQYF.

The CDR3 DNA reads as TGCGCCAGCAGCTTGACAGGGGCCTACACTGAAGCTTTCTTT. It encodes CASSLTGAYTEAFF. This chain connects TRBV5-1 to TRBJ1-1, with TRBD1 identical over 7 bases. Germline CDR1 and CDR2: SGHRS and YFSETQ. The CDR3 runs 14 residues. J gave up 3 bases and V 1 base, and 3 bases lay outside the gene matches. The whole variable domain, remainder taken from reference TRBV5-1 and TRBJ1-1, is KAGVTQTPRYLIKTRGQQVTLSCSPISGHRSVSWYQQTPGQGLQFLFEYFSETQRNKGNFPGRFSGRQFSNSRSEMNVSTLELGDSALYLCASSLTGAYTEAFFGQGTRLTVV.

In DNA, the CDR3 is TGTGCCAGCAGCCCTTGGACTAGCGGGCCCAGGGGGGAGACCCAGTACTTC. Translation: CASSPWTSGPRGETQYF. V and J are TRBV7-2 and TRBJ2-5; 11 positions agree with TRBD2. This CDR3 contains 17 residues. J lost 5 bases, V lost 5 bases, and 13 bases had no gene match. The germline gives CDR1 SGHTA, CDR2 FQGNSA.

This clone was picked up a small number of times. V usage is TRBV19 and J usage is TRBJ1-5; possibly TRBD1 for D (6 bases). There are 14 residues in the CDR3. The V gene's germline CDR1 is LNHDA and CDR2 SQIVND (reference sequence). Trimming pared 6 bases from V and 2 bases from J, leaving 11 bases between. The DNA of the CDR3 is TGTGCCAGTAGGCCGAACAGGGGCAATCAGCCCCAGCATTTT. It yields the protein CASRPNRGNQPQHF.